The 17 T cell receptor beta chains below all came from one sample that was sequenced in a study of OX40 agonist ivuxolimab in advanced cancers. Assay used: immunoSEQ multiplex PCR; TCRdb lists only in-frame clones, some missing. The sample has fewer than 35,000 clones, over 80% seen once. Sequences were derived from CD4+ or CD8+ T cells sorted from blood, sampled in a trial of the OX40 agonist ivuxolimab. Receptors were obtained from an adult with an advanced solid tumor such as melanoma, head and neck, liver or kidney cancer.

The V and J genes are TRBV11-3 and TRBJ1-1; D not resolved. Deletions cut 4 bases from V and 4 bases from J, with 10 bases between. This CDR3 is built from 13 residues. CDR1 and CDR2 from the germline V gene are SGHNT and YENEEA. The CDR3 nucleotides are TGTGCCAGCAGCTCGAGGGCGGGCACTGAAGCTTTCTTT. This gives the protein CASSSRAGTEAFF.

This chain connects TRBV4-1 to TRBJ1-1; D might be TRBD1 (6 bases). Germline V gene data show CDR1 as MGHRA and CDR2 as YSYEKL. V was cut by 6 bases and J by 3 bases, with 11 bases left in between. This CDR3 spans 13 amino acids. CDR3: CASSPRQDTEAFF. As DNA, the CDR3 is TGCGCCAGCAGTCCGAGACAGGACACTGAAGCTTTCTTT.

The chain carries TRBV28 and TRBJ2-7; D unresolved. Germline values: CDR1 MDHEN, CDR2 SYDVKM. The CDR3 sequence is 14 residues long. V was pared by 5 bases and J by 5 bases, with 16 bases between. The CDR3 spells CASSKDTLFHEQYF. The CDR3 DNA follows: TGTGCCAGCAGTAAAGACACCCTTTTTCACGAGCAGTACTTC. Drawing the rest from reference TRBV28 and TRBJ2-7, the complete variable domain is DVKVTQSSRYLVKRTGEKVFLECVQDMDHENMFWYRQDPGLGLRLIYFSYDVKMKEKGDIPEGYSVSREKKERFSLILESASTNQTSMYLCASSKDTLFHEQYFGPGTRLTVT.

V gene TRBV19 combines with J gene TRBJ2-1, with D perhaps being TRBD1 or TRBD2 (7 bases each). This CDR3 region has 15 residues. In germline, CDR1 is LNHDA, CDR2 SQIVND (reference sequence). V was shortened by 3 bases and J by 4 bases, with 13 bases between the two germline ends. The CDR3 region is CASSMSGGQYNEQFF. In DNA, the CDR3 is TGTGCCAGTAGTATGTCGGGGGGACAGTACAATGAGCAGTTCTTC.

The chain is built from TRBV27 and TRBJ2-5; D ambiguous. The J call may be mistaken, given a closer DNA end match to TRBJ2-7. Germline V gene sequence: CDR1 MNHEY, CDR2 SMNVEV (reference sequence). The CDR3 totals 10 residues. The chain's CDR3 is CASTLLEQYF. The CDR3, as DNA: TGTGCCAGCACCCTCCTCGAGCAGTACTTC.

Turning to this clone: The same CDR3 can be traced to other DNA sequences in this sample. The CDR3 spells CASSLVSGSTDTQYF. CDR3 DNA: TGTGCCAGCAGCTTAGTTAGCGGGAGCACAGATACGCAGTATTTT. The chain recombines TRBV7-6 with TRBJ2-3; 7 nucleotides line up with TRBD2. There are 15 residues in the CDR3. Germline CDR1 is SGHVS and CDR2 is FNYEAQ. The V segment lost 1 base and the J segment 0 bases; nucleotides outside the gene matches: 1.

The gene calls are TRBV25-1 and TRBJ1-5; possibly TRBD1 for D (5 bases). Germline V gene sequence: CDR1 MGHDK, CDR2 SYGVNS. Trimming took off 5 bases at V and 2 bases at J, with 7 bases between the two ends. The CDR3 totals 13 residues. The CDR3 DNA reads as TGTGCCAGCAGTTCGACAGGCAATCAGCCCCAGCATTTT. Translation gives CASSSTGNQPQHF.

The J gene is TRBJ2-7, the V gene TRBV29-1; D unresolved. The V and J ends lost 7 bases and 2 bases respectively, with 15 bases between them. Germline V gene sequence: CDR1 SQVTM, CDR2 ANQGSEA. The CDR3 is made up of 13 amino acids. The CDR3 nucleotides are TGCAGCGCCACGACAATTATGCCCTACGAGCAGTACTTC. This gives the protein CSATTIMPYEQYF.

The rearrangement uses TRBV27 and TRBJ1-1, with a weak D call TRBD1 (6 bases). The CDR3 has 15 residues. Germline V lookup: CDR1 MNHEY, CDR2 SMNVEV (reference sequence). Trimming removed 6 bases from V and 6 bases from J, with 20 bases in between. The CDR3 DNA reads TGTGCCAGCAGGACCTTGACAGGCGAGGAGTCTGAAGCTTTCTTT. Translation gives CASRTLTGEESEAFF.

The chain uses TRBV5-1 and TRBJ2-3; D remains ambiguous. The V end was cut by 4 bases, the J end by 7 bases, with 13 bases between. Germline CDR1 reads SGHRS; CDR2 reads YFSETQ. The CDR3 contains 13 residues. The CDR3 region is CASSPFEKYTQYF. Here the CDR3 DNA reads TGCGCCAGCAGCCCCTTTGAGAAGTATACGCAGTATTTT. Full variable domain (remainder filled in from reference TRBV5-1 and TRBJ2-3): KAGVTQTPRYLIKTRGQQVTLSCSPISGHRSVSWYQQTPGQGLQFLFEYFSETQRNKGNFPGRFSGRQFSNSRSEMNVSTLELGDSALYLCASSPFEKYTQYFGPGTRLTVL.

This clone was seen a few times. The J gene is TRBJ1-2, the V gene TRBV14; weak D call: TRBD1 (6 bases). V was shortened by 4 bases and J by 4 bases, with 13 bases between the two germline ends. The CDR3 contains 14 residues. Germline V lookup: CDR1 SGHDN, CDR2 FVKESK. In nucleotides, the CDR3 is TGTGCCAGCAGCCCCGGACAGAACCCCTATGGCTACACCTTC. Encoded protein: CASSPGQNPYGYTF. The full variable domain, with the rest looked up from reference TRBV14 and TRBJ1-2, is EAGVTQFPSHSVIEKGQTVTLRCDPISGHDNLYWYRRVMGKEIKFLLHFVKESKQDESGMPNNRFLAERTGGTYSTLKVQPAELEDSGVYFCASSPGQNPYGYTFGSGTRLTVV.

J is TRBJ2-7 and V is TRBV6-7; D might be TRBD1 or TRBD2, each matching 5 bases. TRBV6-7 is known as an ORF, though its function is uncertain. This CDR3 is 11 amino acids long. V shed 0 bases and J shed 12 bases, with 9 bases lying between them. The CDR3: CASSYSGRVYV. CDR3 sequence (DNA): TGTGCCAGCAGTTACTCGGGACGAGTGTACGTC.

The rearrangement uses TRBV5-4 and TRBJ2-3, with 7 bases aligning to TRBD1. Germline values: CDR1 SGHNT, CDR2 YYREEE (reference sequence). This CDR3 spans 15 amino acids. V lost 3 bases, J lost 0 bases, and 4 bases stayed unmatched. CDR3 residues: CASSSGQSSTDTQYF. The CDR3 region has the DNA TGTGCCAGCAGCTCGGGACAGTCTAGCACAGATACGCAGTATTTT.

The V call is TRBV5-6, the J call TRBJ2-5; 8 positions match TRBD1. The CDR3 sequence is 14 residues long. CDR1 and CDR2 from the germline V gene are SGHDT and YYEEEE. V shed 0 bases and J 4 bases; nucleotides not matched to a gene: 2. CDR3 sequence reads: CASSLGTGRETQYF. The CDR3 DNA sequence: TGTGCCAGCAGCTTGGGGACAGGGAGAGAGACCCAGTACTTC.

The J gene is TRBJ2-7, the V gene TRBV4-3; 8 bases fit TRBD2. The CDR3 loop spans 18 amino acids. V shed 0 bases, J shed 3 bases, and the junction held 13 bases outside the gene matches. CDR1 LGHNA and CDR2 YSLEER come from the germline V gene. The CDR3 coding sequence is TGCGCCAGCAGCCAAGATGTGGGGGCGGGGGGAAAGGGCTACGAGCAGTACTTC. Translated, it gives CASSQDVGAGGKGYEQYF.

The J gene is TRBJ2-3, the V gene TRBV27, with 8 bases fitting TRBD2. Losses at the gene ends were 11 bases for V and 3 bases for J; bases not matched to a gene: 10. From germline, CDR1 is MNHEY and CDR2 SMNVEV (reference sequence). CDR3 length equals 14 residues. The CDR3 loop reads CAACRVAGTDTQYF. In nucleotides, the CDR3 is TGTGCCGCGTGCAGGGTAGCGGGAACAGATACGCAGTATTTT.

The rearrangement uses TRBV2 and TRBJ2-1; 9 bases map to TRBD1. Germline V gives CDR1 SNHLY, CDR2 FYNNEI. With V trimmed by 3 bases and J by 5 bases, 2 bases remained unmatched. CDR3 size: 14 residues. CDR3 bases: TGTGCCAGCAGTGATTGGACAGGGGACAATGAGCAGTTCTTC. Translated: CASSDWTGDNEQFF.